The clone carrying this T cell receptor (beta chain) was seen only a few times. Its target is unknown. CDR3 length equals 13 residues. Trimming removed 7 bases from V and 1 base from J, with 10 bases in between. This sample was taken from a study of T-cell reconstitution after alpha-beta-depleted transplantation in children. Unique molecular identifiers were incorporated when the TCRbeta library was constructed. Each CDR3 protein is one row after TCRdb ran MiXCR on the PCR reads. The sample has 300,000 to 400,000 distinct CDR3 sequences, around 16% seen once. General study findings and limits: Reportedly, alpha-beta T cells present about two months post-transplant originated from several hundred expanded clones of graft origin.

V and J are TRBV12-3 or TRBV12-4 and TRBJ1-1; a possible D gene is TRBD1 (6 bases). The source is a male patient between 2 and 9 years old who had a stem cell transplant for acute lymphoblastic leukemia, so the T cells may come from the graft donor. Sequencing used PBMCs, mostly from graft donor cells, obtained 360 days after TCRalphabeta/CD19-depleted stem cell transplant. The CDR3, as DNA: TGTGCCAGCATTGGACAGCCGAACACTGAAGCTTTCTTT. The encoded protein is CASIGQPNTEAFF.